This T cell receptor beta chain was sequenced for a study of beta chain features in type 1 diabetes. Study results and caveats: When Type 1 diabetes patients were examined, their TCRB CDR3s proved moderately but significantly shorter in all four CD4+ subsets. At VDJ recombination sites, type 1 diabetes patients had fewer insertions and more deleted nucleotides.

This clone was seen only a few times. Its antigen is as yet unknown. Approximately 100 mL of blood, on average, came from one heparinised draw per donor. Cells sorted by CD45RO/CCR7/CD25/CD127/CD95/CD27 comprised CD4+ naive, central memory, regulatory and stem cell-like memory cells. Expressed TCRB transcripts were sequenced, since all the RNA that had been isolated was reverse transcribed. For naive, central memory and regulatory T cell samples, reads averaged approximately 3.9 million. Produced via immunoSEQ multiplex PCR; TCRdb's table is partial and in-frame only. Of 630,000 or so clones in the sample, about 14% are singletons; the top ten hold roughly 0.04%. The TCR was taken from a man younger than 35 with type 1 diabetes. The sample was naive CD4+ T cells from blood.

The CDR3 spells CASTPTGNTIYF. The CDR3 DNA reads as TGTGCCAGCACCCCGACTGGAAACACCATATATTTT. This chain connects TRBV28 to TRBJ1-3; no firm D call. The CDR3 extends over 12 amino acids. Trimming stripped 7 bases from V and 2 bases from J, with 6 bases between. Germline loops: CDR1 MDHEN, CDR2 SYDVKM. The full variable domain, with the rest looked up from reference TRBV28 and TRBJ1-3, is DVKVTQSSRYLVKRTGEKVFLECVQDMDHENMFWYRQDPGLGLRLIYFSYDVKMKEKGDIPEGYSVSREKKERFSLILESASTNQTSMYLCASTPTGNTIYFGEGSWLTVV.